The 15 T cell receptor beta chains below come from one sample, sequenced in a study of blood T cell repertoires in COVID-19. Method: immunoSEQ multiplex PCR; TCRdb's copy keeps in-frame clones and lacks some. The sample carries 200,000 to 250,000 clones, nearly 90% recorded once. Material: peripheral blood. All receptors come from a woman in her late teens or twenties who had recovered from COVID-19.

This rearrangement joins TRBV4-3 to TRBJ2-6, with D possibly being TRBD2 (7 bases). The CDR3 sequence is 17 residues long. The ends were cut back, 0 bases at V and 2 bases at J, with 11 bases in the middle. The germline gives CDR1 LGHNA, CDR2 YSLEER. The CDR3 DNA reads as TGCGCCAGCAGCCAAGATCCGGGGGGCACTGGGGCCAACGTCCTGACTTTC. This sequence encodes CASSQDPGGTGANVLTF.

The genes are TRBV10-1 and TRBJ2-3; 9 nucleotides align to TRBD1. This CDR3 region has 16 residues. V shed 2 bases, J shed 1 base, and the junction held 4 bases outside the gene matches. Germline V lookup: CDR1 WNHNN, CDR2 SYGVQD (reference sequence). The CDR3 loop is CASSEPRTGGTDTQYF. The CDR3, as DNA: TGCGCCAGCAGTGAGCCCCGGACAGGGGGCACAGATACGCAGTATTTT.

This chain links TRBV12-3 or TRBV12-4 with TRBJ2-1; 8 nucleotides line up with TRBD2. The ends lost 6 bases at V and 7 bases at J; junction bases unmatched: 5. The CDR3 contains 13 residues. CDR3 DNA: TGTGCCAGCAGCAAGACTAGCGCGAATGAGCAGTTCTTC. This gives the protein CASSKTSANEQFF.

V and J are TRBV27 and TRBJ1-1; D unresolved. The CDR3 is made up of 14 amino acids. V was cut by 5 bases and J by 7 bases, with 17 bases left in between. Germline CDR1 reads MNHEY; CDR2 reads SMNVEV (reference sequence). The CDR3 sequence: CASSHPIDINEAFF. The CDR3 DNA is TGTGCCAGCAGTCACCCCATCGACATTAATGAAGCTTTCTTT.

This chain uses TRBV2 with TRBJ2-7; D is uncertain. The CDR3 is made up of 14 amino acids. The ends were cut back, 3 bases at V and 3 bases at J, with 12 bases in the middle. CDR1 is SNHLY and CDR2 is FYNNEI in the germline V gene. The CDR3 nucleotides read TGTGCCAGCAGTGATGGGCTCAATCTCTACGAGCAGTACTTC. Translation: CASSDGLNLYEQYF.

The chain uses TRBV4-3 and TRBJ1-1; 8 bases agree with TRBD1. The CDR3 sequence is 14 residues long. The V segment lost 2 bases and the J segment 5 bases; nucleotides outside the gene matches: 4. Germline V gene sequence: CDR1 LGHNA, CDR2 YSLEER. The CDR3 reads CASSQNRGTTEAFF. CDR3 coding DNA: TGCGCCAGCAGCCAAAACAGGGGGACTACTGAAGCTTTCTTT.

The chain uses TRBV30 and TRBJ1-2; D may be TRBD1 (6 bases). CDR1 GTSNPN and CDR2 SVGIG come from the germline V gene (reference sequence). V was clipped by 4 bases and J by 4 bases, with 13 bases between them. The CDR3 contains 13 residues. The CDR3 region is CAWTYGGAYGYTF. The CDR3 DNA reads as TGTGCCTGGACGTATGGGGGCGCCTATGGCTACACCTTC.

This chain connects TRBV7-2 to TRBJ2-5, with no clear D. The CDR3 is 11 amino acids. V lost 1 base and J 9 bases, leaving 6 bases between the germline ends. CDR1 SGHTA and CDR2 FQGNSA come from the germline V gene. In DNA, the CDR3 is TGTGCCAGCAGCTTAGATGGAGCCCAGTACTTC. It codes for CASSLDGAQYF.

This chain uses TRBV10-3 with TRBJ1-2; D ambiguous. This CDR3 contains 14 residues. V dropped 8 bases and J dropped 7 bases, with 20 bases sitting between them. The germline V gene has CDR1 ENHRY and CDR2 SYGVKD. CDR3 coding DNA: TGTGCCATCGGGCCCTCTATAATGAGTGGTGGCTACACCTTC. Translated: CAIGPSIMSGGYTF.

The V gene is TRBV9, the J gene TRBJ2-3; 8 positions match TRBD2. The trim removed 4 bases at V and 4 bases at J, leaving 14 bases unmatched. The CDR3 sequence is 17 residues long. Germline loops: CDR1 SGDLS, CDR2 YYNGEE. Written as DNA, the CDR3 is TGTGCCAGCAGCCACCAAACAGCGGGAGAGGGGTCAGATACGCAGTATTTT. It is translated as CASSHQTAGEGSDTQYF.

The rearrangement links TRBV6-5 to TRBJ1-5; TRBD1 might be the D (5 bases). This CDR3 spans 14 amino acids. Trimming removed 3 bases from V and 6 bases from J, with 12 bases in between. CDR1 and CDR2 (germline): MNHEY, SVGAGI. CDR3: CASSYQGYGQPQHF. In DNA form, the CDR3 reads TGTGCCAGCAGTTATCAGGGTTACGGTCAGCCCCAGCATTTT.

V is TRBV7-7 and J is TRBJ2-1; 13 nucleotides match TRBD2. The CDR3 spans 15 residues. Germline CDR1 SSHAT, CDR2 FNYEAQ (reference sequence). After removal of 4 bases from V and 7 bases from J, the junction contained 4 bases not matched to a gene. CDR3 sequence: CASSSGLAGSNEQFF. DNA of the CDR3: TGTGCCAGCAGCTCGGGACTAGCGGGAAGTAATGAGCAGTTCTTC. Drawing the rest from reference TRBV7-7 and TRBJ2-1, the complete variable domain is GAGVSQSPRYKVTKRGQDVTLRCDPISSHATLYWYQQALGQGPEFLTYFNYEAQPDKSGLPSDRFSAERPEGSISTLTIQRTEQRDSAMYRCASSSGLAGSNEQFFGPGTRLTVL.

V gene TRBV7-3 combines with J gene TRBJ1-1; D perhaps matches TRBD1 (6 bases). The CDR3 has 17 residues. Germline assignment: CDR1 SGHTA and CDR2 FQGTGA. Trimming removed 0 bases at V and 0 bases at J, with 14 bases between. The chain's CDR3 is CASSLTPRGAMNTEAFF. The CDR3 region has the DNA TGTGCCAGCAGCTTAACCCCTCGGGGGGCGATGAACACTGAAGCTTTCTTT.

DNA of the CDR3: TGTGCCAGTAGTCTTTCGACAGGGCCGAACACTGAAGCTTTCTTT. It translates to CASSLSTGPNTEAFF. The rearrangement links TRBV19 to TRBJ1-1; 7 bases line up with TRBD1. Germline V gives CDR1 LNHDA, CDR2 SQIVND (reference sequence). The CDR3 totals 15 residues. V dropped 5 bases and J dropped 1; count of bases not matched to a gene: 7.

The chain uses TRBV30 and TRBJ1-1; the D is unclear. The germline CDR1 and CDR2 sequences are GTSNPN and SVGIG (reference sequence). There are 14 residues in the CDR3. Trimming cost V 0 bases and J 0 bases, with 8 bases left between them. CDR3 coding DNA: TGTGCCTGGAGTGTAAGACAACTGAACACTGAAGCTTTCTTT. Translation gives CAWSVRQLNTEAFF. Looking up the rest from reference TRBV30 and TRBJ1-1 gives the full variable domain: SQTIHQWPATLVQPVGSPLSLECTVEGTSNPNLYWYRQAAGRGLQLLFYSVGIGQISSEVPQNLSASRPQDRQFILSSKKLLLSDSGFYLCAWSVRQLNTEAFFGQGTRLTVV.